The 31 T cell receptor beta chains given below trace back to one sample, sequenced in a study of radiation and T cells in renal cell carcinoma. Described treatment: treatment-naive control, cytoreductive nephrectomy. Sequencing used immunoSEQ multiplex PCR; TCRdb keeps in-frame clones, though not all of them. This sample has thousands of clones, with around 65% found just once. Sequencing was performed on tumor tissue, taken from a patient whose treatment was nephrectomy without radiotherapy. Receptors originate from a human donor with renal cell carcinoma.

The chain recombines TRBV25-1 with TRBJ1-6; D unclear. CDR1 is MGHDK, CDR2 SYGVNS, per germline. This CDR3 comprises 14 residues. The V gene lost 6 bases and the J gene lost 0 bases, with 6 bases spanning the gap. The CDR3 DNA reads as TGTGCCAGCAGCAAAAGCTCCTATAATTCACCCCTCCACTTT. Its protein product is CASSKSSYNSPLHF.

The J gene is TRBJ1-5, the V gene TRBV11-2; unclear D gene. The CDR3 totals 13 residues. CDR1 is SGHAT, CDR2 FQNNGV, per germline. Trimming pared 4 bases from V and 7 bases from J, leaving 11 bases between. CDR3: CASSSDAQQPQHF. The CDR3 DNA sequence: TGTGCCAGCAGCTCGGACGCGCAACAGCCCCAGCATTTT.

The J gene is TRBJ1-5, the V gene TRBV12-5; a possible D gene is TRBD1 (5 bases). The V and J ends lost 4 bases and 6 bases respectively, with 10 bases between them. Germline V gene sequence: CDR1 LGHNT, CDR2 FRNRAP. The CDR3 loop spans 13 amino acids. The CDR3 DNA sequence: TGTGCTAGTGGTTCTGGGGGGGGTCAGCCCCAGCATTTT. Translating gives CASGSGGGQPQHF.

The chain is built from TRBV5-4 and TRBJ1-1; D call uncertain. CDR1 and CDR2 from the germline V gene are SGHNT and YYREEE (reference sequence). The CDR3 has 13 amino acids. The V gene lost 0 bases and the J gene lost 7 bases, with 10 bases spanning the gap. This chain's CDR3 is CASSLGRPDEAFF. CDR3 coding DNA: TGTGCCAGCAGCTTGGGGCGGCCGGATGAAGCTTTCTTT.

The V gene is TRBV19, the J gene TRBJ2-5; TRBD2 aligns across 10 bases. The CDR3 is 16 residues long. V dropped 6 bases and J dropped 1; count of bases not matched to a gene: 8. CDR1 and CDR2 (germline): LNHDA, SQIVND (reference sequence). The CDR3 DNA reads as TGTGCCAGTAGCGGATTCTTAGCGGGAGGCCAAGAGACCCAGTACTTC. It yields the protein CASSGFLAGGQETQYF.

The rearrangement links TRBV6-4 to TRBJ2-3, with 8 bases lining up with TRBD1. This CDR3 region has 17 residues. V dropped 0 bases and J dropped 2; count of bases not matched to a gene: 7. CDR1 is MRHNA and CDR2 is SNTAGT in the germline V gene. The CDR3 sequence: CASSDSSRGRPTDTQYF. The CDR3 nucleotides are TGTGCCAGCAGTGACTCGAGCAGGGGGCGACCCACAGATACGCAGTATTTT.

The chain recombines TRBV7-6 with TRBJ2-5; 12 bases map to TRBD2. CDR3 length: 18 amino acids. V shed 0 bases and J 5 bases; nucleotides not matched to a gene: 10. Germline V CDR1 and CDR2: SGHVS, FNYEAQ. CDR3 sequence (DNA): TGTGCCAGCAGCTTAGCCCCTACTAGCGGGAGGTCGGGGGAGACCCAGTACTTC. Translating it yields CASSLAPTSGRSGETQYF.

The CDR3 region is CASSLGLNEQFF. The CDR3 DNA is TGTGCCAGCAGCTTAGGGCTCAATGAGCAGTTCTTC. V gene TRBV7-6 combines with J gene TRBJ2-1; D uncertain. Germline loops: CDR1 SGHVS, CDR2 FNYEAQ. Trimming cost V 1 base and J 6 bases, with 4 bases left between them. This CDR3 is 12 amino acids long.

V gene TRBV19 combines with J gene TRBJ2-2; TRBD1 might be the D (6 bases). Germline-derived CDR1 and CDR2 are LNHDA and SQIVND (reference sequence). Between the trimmed V and J ends, which lost 1 base and 0 bases, there was a span of 12 bases. The CDR3 sequence is 17 residues long. CDR3 sequence: CASSIGLAGANTGELFF. For the CDR3, the DNA is TGTGCCAGTAGTATAGGTTTGGCAGGGGCGAACACCGGGGAGCTGTTTTTT.

This sequence joins TRBV5-1 and TRBJ2-5, with a possible D match to TRBD2 (5 bases). Trimming took 6 bases from V and 1 from J, leaving 7 bases between them. The length of the CDR3 is 12 residues. Germline V gene data show CDR1 as SGHRS and CDR2 as YFSETQ. In DNA, the CDR3 is TGCGCCAGCAAAGAGGGCCAAGAGACCCAGTACTTC. Amino acids: CASKEGQETQYF.

The J gene is TRBJ1-2, the V gene TRBV2; TRBD1 might be the D (5 bases). With 5 bases removed from V and 4 bases from J, the gap between germline ends came to 11 bases. The CDR3 covers 13 residues. CDR1 SNHLY and CDR2 FYNNEI come from the germline V gene. For the CDR3, the DNA is TGTGCCAGCAGTACCCAGGGCTTCTATGGCTACACCTTC. This translates into CASSTQGFYGYTF.

The chain couples TRBV28 to TRBJ1-6; D may be TRBD1 (5 bases). The CDR3 is 15 residues long. V was cut by 1 base and J by 10 bases, with 14 bases left in between. Germline CDR1 reads MDHEN; CDR2 reads SYDVKM. CDR3 loop: CASSLYRDSGSPLHF. CDR3 coding DNA: TGTGCCAGCAGTTTATACCGAGACAGTGGATCACCCCTCCACTTT.

This clone was counted between two and nine times. A junction boundary mismatches the germline segment, possibly from a read error. The gene calls are TRBV11-3 and TRBJ2-1; D is tentatively TRBD1 or TRBD2 (5 bases each). Looked up from germline, CDR1 is SGHNT and CDR2 is YENEEA. This CDR3 has 14 amino acids. The CDR3 spells CASSLDSGYNEQFF. In DNA, the CDR3 is TGTGCCAGCAGCCTAGACAGCGGATACAATGAGCAGTTCTTC. Filled out from reference TRBV11-3 and TRBJ2-1, the complete variable domain reads EAGVVQSPRYKIIEKKQPVAFWCNPISGHNTLYWYLQNLGQGPELLIRYENEEAVDDSQLPKDRFSAERLKGVDSTLKIQPAELGDSAVYLCASSLDSGYNEQFFGPGTRLTVL.

The rearrangement uses TRBV11-1 and TRBJ2-3; 7 bases are shared with TRBD1. J lost 0 bases, V lost 6 bases, and 6 bases had no gene match. The CDR3 runs 15 residues. Looked up from germline, CDR1 is SGHAT and CDR2 is FQDESV (reference sequence). CDR3 nucleotides: TGTGCCAGCAGGATGACAGGGATGAGCACAGATACGCAGTATTTT. It translates to CASRMTGMSTDTQYF.

V is TRBV4-2 and J is TRBJ1-4; D call uncertain. Germline assignment: CDR1 LGHNA and CDR2 YNFKEQ. There are 15 residues in the CDR3. V lost 1 base and J lost 8, with 14 bases in between. CDR3 nucleotides: TGTGCCAGCAGCCAAGTATTAGGGAACCGCGAAAAACTGTTTTTT. Protein sequence: CASSQVLGNREKLFF.

The rearrangement links TRBV9 to TRBJ1-6; D is ambiguous. The length of the CDR3 is 11 residues. Germline V CDR1 and CDR2: SGDLS, YYNGEE. V was cut by 7 bases and J by 10 bases, with 9 bases left in between. CDR3 sequence reads: CASRSGSPLHF. The CDR3 nucleotides read TGTGCCAGCCGATCCGGATCACCCCTCCACTTT.

The V call is TRBV18, the J call TRBJ2-4, with D perhaps matching TRBD1 (5 bases). V was trimmed by 3 bases and J by 12 bases, leaving 18 bases between them. This CDR3 region has 14 residues. The V gene's germline CDR1 is KGHSH and CDR2 LQKENI. The DNA of the CDR3 is TGTGCCAGCTCACCCGGGCAGGGCGAAGTGGGTCAGTACTTC. It specifies CASSPGQGEVGQYF.

The chain has TRBV6-1 and TRBJ1-3; D remains unclear. The CDR3 loop spans 15 amino acids. CDR1 is MNHNS, CDR2 SASEGT, per germline. The ends were cut back, 0 bases at V and 2 bases at J, with 8 bases in the middle. The CDR3 DNA reads as TGTGCCAGCAGTGAAGCGTCAGAACCTGGAAACACCATATATTTT. This translates into CASSEASEPGNTIYF.

The chain employs TRBV4-2 and TRBJ2-2; D not certain. Germline CDR1 is LGHNA and CDR2 is YNFKEQ. The CDR3 sequence is 17 residues long. V was clipped by 1 base and J by 3 bases, with 15 bases between them. CDR3 DNA sequence: TGTGCCAGCAGCCAAGCGCTTCGGCAGCGTCACACCGGGGAGCTGTTTTTT. Residues: CASSQALRQRHTGELFF.

V gene TRBV20-1 combines with J gene TRBJ2-1, with 7 bases aligning to TRBD2. This CDR3 has 10 residues. CDR1 and CDR2 (germline): DFQATT, SNEGSKA (reference sequence). V lost 5 bases and J lost 9; bases outside the gene matches: 1. This CDR3 reads CSAPGGEQFF. The CDR3 DNA reads TGCAGTGCTCCGGGGGGTGAGCAGTTCTTC.

The chain has TRBV11-3 and TRBJ2-1, with D hard to call. The V end was cut by 2 bases, the J end by 0 bases, with 5 bases between. This CDR3 comprises 14 residues. The germline V gene encodes CDR1 SGHNT and CDR2 YENEEA. This chain's CDR3 is CASSLTASYNEQFF. The CDR3 coding sequence is TGTGCCAGCAGCTTAACAGCCTCCTACAATGAGCAGTTCTTC.

This rearrangement joins TRBV27 to TRBJ1-2, with 8 bases aligning to TRBD1. V shed 0 bases and J 7 bases; nucleotides not matched to a gene: 10. The CDR3 extends over 16 amino acids. Germline V gene lookup returns CDR1 MNHEY and CDR2 SMNVEV (reference sequence). CDR3 coding DNA: TGTGCCAGCAGTTTATCGGGGGCCAGGGGGCGATTTGGCTACACCTTC. Its protein product is CASSLSGARGRFGYTF.

The CDR3 region has the DNA TGTGCCAGCAGCCAGCTGCCTTTCTCTGGAAACACCATATATTTT. Its protein is CASSQLPFSGNTIYF. The gene calls are TRBV28 and TRBJ1-3; no clear D. Per the germline V gene, CDR1 is MDHEN and CDR2 is SYDVKM. The CDR3 length is 15 residues. V was clipped by 6 bases and J by 0 bases, with 12 bases between them.

CDR3 coding DNA: TGCGCCAGCAGCTTTAGCGGGAGGGCCGTAGATACGCAGTATTTT. Translation: CASSFSGRAVDTQYF. The chain has TRBV5-1 and TRBJ2-3; TRBD2 matches 11 bases. The germline CDR1 and CDR2 sequences are SGHRS and YFSETQ. V was pared by 2 bases and J by 5 bases, with 4 bases of the junction left unmatched. CDR3 size: 15 residues.

This clone was recorded only once. The gene calls are TRBV28 and TRBJ2-3; 7 bases are a match to TRBD2. Germline assignment: CDR1 MDHEN and CDR2 SYDVKM. The CDR3 spans 14 residues. V lost 2 bases, J lost 1 base, and 0 bases stayed unmatched. The CDR3 nucleotides read TGTGCCAGCAGTTTACGGGGGGGCACAGATACGCAGTATTTT. Protein: CASSLRGGTDTQYF.

The CDR3 DNA follows: TGCGCCAGCAGCTTGCTGGGGGCGCCTGGGGAGCAGTACTTC. This encodes CASSLLGAPGEQYF. The genes are TRBV5-1 and TRBJ2-7; possible D gene TRBD1, 6 bases. Germline CDR1 SGHRS, CDR2 YFSETQ. With 1 base removed from V and 7 bases from J, the gap between germline ends came to 15 bases. The CDR3 spans 14 residues.

V gene TRBV28 combines with J gene TRBJ2-2; 14 nucleotides match TRBD2. The CDR3 spans 17 residues. Germline V lookup: CDR1 MDHEN, CDR2 SYDVKM. Trimming took 4 bases from V and 6 from J; bases not matched to a gene: 7. CDR3 nucleotide sequence: TGTGCCAGCAGTTCGTGGAGACTAGCGGGAGGGCCCGGGGAGCTGTTTTTT. It codes for CASSSWRLAGGPGELFF.

The genes are TRBV28 and TRBJ1-4; D is ambiguous. The CDR3 totals 15 residues. Germline V lookup: CDR1 MDHEN, CDR2 SYDVKM. V dropped 6 bases and J dropped 0 bases, with 11 bases sitting between them. This CDR3 is CASRGSDATNEKLFF. The CDR3 nucleotides are TGTGCCAGCAGGGGTTCGGATGCAACTAATGAAAAACTGTTTTTT.

This chain connects TRBV5-1 to TRBJ1-4; 10 bases map to TRBD1. V was pared by 4 bases and J by 8 bases, with 8 bases of the junction left unmatched. Germline V CDR1 and CDR2: SGHRS, YFSETQ. The CDR3 runs to 15 residues. The CDR3 DNA sequence: TGCGCCAGCAGCAAGGGGACAGGGGAAGGGGAAAAACTGTTTTTT. Its translation is CASSKGTGEGEKLFF.

The table lists this clone with a few counts. The V call is TRBV4-1, the J call TRBJ2-1; 8 bases are shared with TRBD2. With V trimmed by 1 base and J by 0 bases, 5 bases remained unmatched. Germline-derived CDR1 and CDR2 are MGHRA and YSYEKL. CDR3 length: 17 amino acids. The CDR3 is CASSQVVAGSSYNEQFF. The CDR3, as DNA: TGCGCCAGCAGCCAAGTAGTAGCGGGAAGCTCCTACAATGAGCAGTTCTTC.

J is TRBJ1-1 and V is TRBV6-9; D gene unclear. This CDR3 is 14 amino acids long. Trimming shortened V by 3 bases and J by 4 bases, and 12 bases separated the two germline ends. CDR1 and CDR2 (germline): MNHGY, SVAAGI. CDR3 region: CASSYEDFGTEAFF. Here the CDR3 DNA reads TGTGCCAGCAGTTACGAGGACTTTGGCACTGAAGCTTTCTTT.